This T cell receptor (beta chain) originates from a study of cytomegalovirus exposure and HLA in healthy donors. The study, taken as a whole, reports: The CMV antigen specificity of a few CMV-associated chains was confirmed through in vitro analysis. A classifier reportedly called cytomegalovirus status with high sensitivity and specificity.

Comment on this clone: The antigen remains undetermined.

Libraries were prepared by immunoSEQ multiplex PCR; TCRdb keeps only in-frame clonotypes and omits some of them. The data contain about 330,000 clones, roughly 90% of them singletons. CDR1 and CDR2 (germline): MNHEY, SMNVEV (reference sequence). The CDR3 consists of 16 residues. The V and J ends lost 3 bases and 6 bases respectively, with 15 bases between them. The chain has TRBV27 and TRBJ1-6; D is ambiguous. Sequenced: PBMCs. This receptor was taken from a woman aged 25 to 39 in good health and CMV-seropositive. CDR3 in amino acids: CASSFATPGGNSPLHF. The DNA for the CDR3 is TGTGCCAGCAGTTTTGCGACCCCTGGTGGTAATTCACCCCTCCACTTT.